The entry below describes one T cell receptor (beta chain). What it recognizes is unknown. These data come from a study of T cell repertoires in cytomegalovirus infection. Study-level information: Recently identified HLA-C-restricted CMV epitopes were used, and well-studied HLA-B-restricted CMV epitopes were used as well.

Using its own MiXCR run on the reads, TCRdb lists one record per CDR3 protein. There are 830,000 or so distinct CDR3 sequences in the sample; approximately 32% occur only once, and 9.5% to 15% lies in the top ten. Study outcomes and limitations: Based on cumulative public TCR beta family frequency, carriers of CMV plus the relevant HLA were identified. CMV-specific HLA-C-restricted TCR beta clonotypes dominated the ex vivo response.

Looked up from germline, CDR1 is SGHVS and CDR2 is FNYEAQ. With V trimmed by 6 bases and J by 8 bases, 13 bases remained unmatched. The CDR3 covers 16 residues. The sequence was collected from a human donor in good health (CMV status not recorded). Some clones in this sample may be carry-over from other donors' samples. The sequences come from cultured CD8+ T cells from PBMCs, collected from culture after CMV antigen stimulation. This sequence joins TRBV7-6 and TRBJ1-4; TRBD1 matches 9 bases. The CDR3 DNA is TGTGCCAGCAGACCCGAGTCCGGACAGGGGTCCGAAAAACTGTTTTTT. This codes for CASRPESGQGSEKLFF.